The TCR beta chain under discussion was sequenced for a study of cytomegalovirus exposure and HLA in healthy donors. Points from the study as a whole: A later analysis reportedly found that, within productive TCRs, an Asian-associated ancestry cluster had fewer N-insertions than the mean observed across the roughly 630 donors. There were about 160 TCR beta chains listed as cytomegalovirus-associated. It was in a later analysis that TCR association rates were seen to vary by HLA locus, highest for DRB1 and lowest for HLA-C.

It was with 60 Vbeta and 13 Jbeta primers that the PCR ran. Method: immunoSEQ multiplex PCR; TCRdb's copy keeps in-frame clones and lacks some. The top ten clones hold 0.7% to 0.95% of a sample with fewer than 200,000 clones, roughly 80% of them seen once. On this clone itself: Its antigen is not known.

The CDR3 runs to 16 residues. CDR1 and CDR2 (germline): MNHEY, SMNVEV (reference sequence). Trimming cost V 6 bases and J 6 bases; bases outside gene matches: 10. The sequencing input was PBMCs. This receptor was taken from a woman aged 18-29 years in good health and CMV-seronegative. The J gene is TRBJ2-1, the V gene TRBV27; 11 bases fit TRBD2. CDR3 DNA sequence: TGTGCCAGCAGGGGCAGACTAGCGGGGCTGGGCAATGAGCAGTTCTTC. Its translation is CASRGRLAGLGNEQFF.